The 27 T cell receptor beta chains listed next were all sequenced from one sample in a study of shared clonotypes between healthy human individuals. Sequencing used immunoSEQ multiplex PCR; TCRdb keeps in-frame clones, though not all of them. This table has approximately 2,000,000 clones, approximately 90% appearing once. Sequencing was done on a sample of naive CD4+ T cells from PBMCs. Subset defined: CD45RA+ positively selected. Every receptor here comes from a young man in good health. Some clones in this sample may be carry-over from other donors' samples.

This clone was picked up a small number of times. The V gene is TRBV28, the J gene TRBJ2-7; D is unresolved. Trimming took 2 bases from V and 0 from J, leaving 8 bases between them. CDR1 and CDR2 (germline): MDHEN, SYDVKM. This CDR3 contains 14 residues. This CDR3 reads CASSLPPSSYEQYF. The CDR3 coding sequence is TGTGCCAGCAGTTTACCCCCCAGCTCCTACGAGCAGTACTTC. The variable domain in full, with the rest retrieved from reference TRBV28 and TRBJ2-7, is DVKVTQSSRYLVKRTGEKVFLECVQDMDHENMFWYRQDPGLGLRLIYFSYDVKMKEKGDIPEGYSVSREKKERFSLILESASTNQTSMYLCASSLPPSSYEQYFGPGTRLTVT.

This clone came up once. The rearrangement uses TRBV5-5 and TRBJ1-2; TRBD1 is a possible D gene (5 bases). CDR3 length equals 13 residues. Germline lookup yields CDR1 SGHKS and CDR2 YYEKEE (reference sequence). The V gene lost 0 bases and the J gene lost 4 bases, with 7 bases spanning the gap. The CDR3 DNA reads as TGTGCCAGCAGCTTGGGGACAACCTATGGCTACACCTTC. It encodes CASSLGTTYGYTF. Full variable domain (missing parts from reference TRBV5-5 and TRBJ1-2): DAGVTQSPTHLIKTRGQQVTLRCSPISGHKSVSWYQQVLGQGPQFIFQYYEKEERGRGNFPDRFSARQFPNYSSELNVNALLLGDSALYLCASSLGTTYGYTFGSGTRLTVV.

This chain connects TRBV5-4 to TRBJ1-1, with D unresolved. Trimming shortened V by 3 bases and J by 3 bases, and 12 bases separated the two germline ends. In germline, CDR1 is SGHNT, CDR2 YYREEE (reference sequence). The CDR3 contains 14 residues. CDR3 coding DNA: TGTGCCAGCAGCTCTGGCAAAGAGGACACTGAAGCTTTCTTT. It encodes CASSSGKEDTEAFF.

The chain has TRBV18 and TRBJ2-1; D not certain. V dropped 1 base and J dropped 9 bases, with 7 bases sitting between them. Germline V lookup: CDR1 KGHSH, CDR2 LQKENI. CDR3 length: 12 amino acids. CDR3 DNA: TGTGCCAGCTCACCACGGACGCCTGAGCAGTTCTTC. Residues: CASSPRTPEQFF.

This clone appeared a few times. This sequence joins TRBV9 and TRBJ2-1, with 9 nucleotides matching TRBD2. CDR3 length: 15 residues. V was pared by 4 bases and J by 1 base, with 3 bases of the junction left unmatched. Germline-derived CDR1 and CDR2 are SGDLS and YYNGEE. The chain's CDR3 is CASSLGLASYNEQFF. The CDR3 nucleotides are TGTGCCAGCAGCCTGGGACTAGCATCCTACAATGAGCAGTTCTTC.

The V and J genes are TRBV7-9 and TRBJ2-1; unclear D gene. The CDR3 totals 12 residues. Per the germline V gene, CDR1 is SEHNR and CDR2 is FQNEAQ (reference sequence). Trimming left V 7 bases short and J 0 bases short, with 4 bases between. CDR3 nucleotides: TGTGCCAGCAAGAGCTCCTACAATGAGCAGTTCTTC. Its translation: CASKSSYNEQFF.

CDR3 sequence (DNA): TGTGCCAGCAGCGTAGGACTCCAGGCGGGCGATGAGCAGTTCTTC. Residues: CASSVGLQAGDEQFF. V usage is TRBV7-9 and J usage is TRBJ2-1, with D tentatively TRBD2 (5 bases). The CDR3 totals 15 residues. V gave up 5 bases and J gave up 8 bases, with 19 bases separating them. Per germline, CDR1 SEHNR and CDR2 FQNEAQ (reference sequence).

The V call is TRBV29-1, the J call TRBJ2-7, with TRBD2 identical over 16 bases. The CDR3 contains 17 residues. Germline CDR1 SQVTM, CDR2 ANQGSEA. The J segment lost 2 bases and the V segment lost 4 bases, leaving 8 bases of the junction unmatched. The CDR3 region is CSVAPPGLAGGPYEQYF. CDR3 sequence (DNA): TGCAGCGTTGCCCCACCGGGACTAGCGGGAGGGCCCTACGAGCAGTACTTC.

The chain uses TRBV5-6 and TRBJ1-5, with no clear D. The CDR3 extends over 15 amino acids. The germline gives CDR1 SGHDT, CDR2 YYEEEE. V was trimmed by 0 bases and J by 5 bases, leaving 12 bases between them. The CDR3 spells CASSLGQKPYQPQHF. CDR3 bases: TGTGCCAGCAGCTTGGGCCAGAAGCCTTATCAGCCCCAGCATTTT.

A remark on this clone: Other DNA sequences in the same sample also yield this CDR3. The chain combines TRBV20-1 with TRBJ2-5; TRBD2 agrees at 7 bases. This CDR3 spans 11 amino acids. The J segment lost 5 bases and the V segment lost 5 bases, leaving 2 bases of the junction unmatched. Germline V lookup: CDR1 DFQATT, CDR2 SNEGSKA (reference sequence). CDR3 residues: CSAWGGETQYF. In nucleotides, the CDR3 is TGCAGTGCTTGGGGGGGTGAGACCCAGTACTTC.

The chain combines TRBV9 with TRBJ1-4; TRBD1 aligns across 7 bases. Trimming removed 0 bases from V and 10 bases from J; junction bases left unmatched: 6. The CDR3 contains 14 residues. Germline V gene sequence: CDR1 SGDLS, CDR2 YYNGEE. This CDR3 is CASSVEGGIGKLFF. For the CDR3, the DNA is TGTGCCAGCAGCGTAGAAGGGGGCATTGGAAAACTGTTTTTT.

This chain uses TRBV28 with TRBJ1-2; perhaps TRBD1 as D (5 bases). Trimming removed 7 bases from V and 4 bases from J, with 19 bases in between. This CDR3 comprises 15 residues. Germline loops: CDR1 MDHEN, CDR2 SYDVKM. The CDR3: CASTLARDRGYGYTF. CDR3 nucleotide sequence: TGTGCCAGCACCCTCGCCCGGGACCGAGGCTATGGCTACACCTTC.

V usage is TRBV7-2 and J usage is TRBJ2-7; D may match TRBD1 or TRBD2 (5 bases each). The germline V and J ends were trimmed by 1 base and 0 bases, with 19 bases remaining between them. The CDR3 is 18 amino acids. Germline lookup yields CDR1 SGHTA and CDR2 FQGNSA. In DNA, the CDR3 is TGTGCCAGCAGCTTAGGGGGGTATCGGGCACAGAGCTCCTACGAGCAGTACTTC. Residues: CASSLGGYRAQSSYEQYF.

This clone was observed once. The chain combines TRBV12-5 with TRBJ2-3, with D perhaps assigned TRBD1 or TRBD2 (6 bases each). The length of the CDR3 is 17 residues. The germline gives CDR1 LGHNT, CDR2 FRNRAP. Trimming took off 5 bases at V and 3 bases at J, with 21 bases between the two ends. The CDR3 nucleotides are TGTGCTAGTGGTAGACACCTCAGGGGAGGAAGAACAGATACGCAGTATTTT. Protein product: CASGRHLRGGRTDTQYF.

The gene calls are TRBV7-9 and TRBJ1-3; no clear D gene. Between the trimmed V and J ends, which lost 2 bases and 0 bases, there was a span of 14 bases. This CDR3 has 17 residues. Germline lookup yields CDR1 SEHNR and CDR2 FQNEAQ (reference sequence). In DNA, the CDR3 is TGTGCCAGCAGCTTATACCCGACCGCGTACTCTGGAAACACCATATATTTT. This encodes CASSLYPTAYSGNTIYF.

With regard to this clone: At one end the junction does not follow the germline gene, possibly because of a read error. The CDR3 coding sequence is TGCAGTGCCGACACTAGGGGGAGTTATCTTTTT. Its translation is CSADTRGSYLF. This chain connects TRBV20-1 to TRBJ2-3; D is possibly TRBD1 (6 bases). The CDR3 length is 11 residues. From germline, CDR1 is DFQATT and CDR2 SNEGSKA (reference sequence).

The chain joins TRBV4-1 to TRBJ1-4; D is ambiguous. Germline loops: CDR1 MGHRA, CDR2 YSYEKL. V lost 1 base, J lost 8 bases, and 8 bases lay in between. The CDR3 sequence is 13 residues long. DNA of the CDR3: TGCGCCAGCAGCCAAGCTGCGCGAGAAAAACTGTTTTTT. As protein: CASSQAAREKLFF.

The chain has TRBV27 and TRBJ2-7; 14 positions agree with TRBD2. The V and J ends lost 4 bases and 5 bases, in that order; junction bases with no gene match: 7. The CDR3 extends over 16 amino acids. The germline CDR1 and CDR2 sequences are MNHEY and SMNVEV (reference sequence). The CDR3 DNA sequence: TGTGCCAGCAGTTCGGGACTAGCGGGAGTCCCCCACGAGCAGTACTTC. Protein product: CASSSGLAGVPHEQYF.

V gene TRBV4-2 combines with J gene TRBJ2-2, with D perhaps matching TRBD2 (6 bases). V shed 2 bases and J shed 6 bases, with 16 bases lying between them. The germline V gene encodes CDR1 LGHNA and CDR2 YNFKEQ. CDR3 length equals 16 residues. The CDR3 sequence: CASSQQLSGVPGELFF. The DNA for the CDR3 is TGTGCCAGCAGCCAACAACTCTCGGGAGTCCCCGGGGAGCTGTTTTTT.

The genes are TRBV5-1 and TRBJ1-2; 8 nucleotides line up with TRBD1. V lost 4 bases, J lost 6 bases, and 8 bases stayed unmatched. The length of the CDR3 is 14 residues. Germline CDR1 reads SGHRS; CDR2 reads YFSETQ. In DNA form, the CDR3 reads TGCGCCAGCAGCCCAGCGACAGGGGCCCATGGCTACACCTTC. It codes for CASSPATGAHGYTF.

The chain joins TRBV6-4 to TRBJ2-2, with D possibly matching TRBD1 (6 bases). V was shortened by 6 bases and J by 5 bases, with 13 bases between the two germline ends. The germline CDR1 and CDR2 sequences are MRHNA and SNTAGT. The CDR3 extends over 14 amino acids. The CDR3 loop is CASRREGVTGELFF. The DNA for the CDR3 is TGTGCCAGCAGGCGAGAGGGGGTAACCGGGGAGCTGTTTTTT.

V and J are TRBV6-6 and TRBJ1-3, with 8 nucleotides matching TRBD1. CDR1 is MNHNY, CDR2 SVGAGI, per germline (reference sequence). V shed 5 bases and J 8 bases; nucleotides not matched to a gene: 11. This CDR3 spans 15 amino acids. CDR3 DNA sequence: TGTGCCAGCAGTCGGACAGGGAGTGGCGGGGACACCATATATTTT. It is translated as CASSRTGSGGDTIYF.

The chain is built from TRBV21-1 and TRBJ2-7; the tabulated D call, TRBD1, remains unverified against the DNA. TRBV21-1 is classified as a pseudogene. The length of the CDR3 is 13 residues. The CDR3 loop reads CASSKKGRYEQYF. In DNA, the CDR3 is TGTGCCAGCAGCAAAAAGGGGCGGTACGAGCAGTACTTC.

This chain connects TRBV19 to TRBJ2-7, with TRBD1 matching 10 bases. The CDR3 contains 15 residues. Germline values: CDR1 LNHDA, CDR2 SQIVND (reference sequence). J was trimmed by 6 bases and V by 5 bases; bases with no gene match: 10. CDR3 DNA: TGTGCCAGTAGTCCCATTGGGACAGGGGTAGGCGAGCAGTACTTC. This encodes CASSPIGTGVGEQYF.

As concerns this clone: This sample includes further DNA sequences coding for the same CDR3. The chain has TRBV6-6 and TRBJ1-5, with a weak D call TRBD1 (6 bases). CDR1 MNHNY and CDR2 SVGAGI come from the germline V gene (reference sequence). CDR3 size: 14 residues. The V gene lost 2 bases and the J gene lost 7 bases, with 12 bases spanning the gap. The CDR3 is CASSYGTGNQPQHF. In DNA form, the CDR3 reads TGTGCCAGCAGTTACGGCACAGGGAACCAGCCCCAGCATTTT.

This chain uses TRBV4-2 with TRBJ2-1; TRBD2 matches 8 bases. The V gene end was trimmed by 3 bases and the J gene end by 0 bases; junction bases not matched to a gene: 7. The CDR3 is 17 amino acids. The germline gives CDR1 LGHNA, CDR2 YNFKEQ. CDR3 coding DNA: TGTGCCAGCAGCCACGAATTAGCGGGAAGCTCCTACAATGAGCAGTTCTTC. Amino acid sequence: CASSHELAGSSYNEQFF.

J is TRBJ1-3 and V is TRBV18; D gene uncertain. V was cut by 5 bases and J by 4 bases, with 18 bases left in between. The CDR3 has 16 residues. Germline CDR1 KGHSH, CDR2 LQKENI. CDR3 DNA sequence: TGTGCCAGCTCAATGGGAGAACAGCCGACGGGAAACACCATATATTTT. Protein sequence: CASSMGEQPTGNTIYF.